This T cell receptor (beta chain) is drawn from a study of blood T cell repertoires in COVID-19. On the study more broadly: Both acute and convalescent COVID-19 samples were obtained from the United States, Italy and Spain. The analysed material was cDNA or gDNA that came from T cells, B-cell-depleted T cells, or PBMCs.

Original processing methods: Nucleated cell number was recorded as an estimate derived from reference gene primer amplification. Assay: immunoSEQ multiplex PCR; the TCRdb copy retains only in-frame clones and omits some. The V and J calls and clone size come from that table; D and trimming were worked out from the DNA. The table has roughly 350,000 clones, 85% seen once. The source of this sequence is a woman aged 18-29 years with acute or convalescent COVID-19. Sequencing was performed on peripheral blood.

The CDR3 nucleotides read TGCGCCAGCAGCGTGACAGTGACAGATACGCAGTATTTT. This gives the protein CASSVTVTDTQYF. The rearrangement uses TRBV4-1 and TRBJ2-3, with D possibly TRBD1 on 5 matching bases. CDR3 length: 13 residues. Trimming left V 5 bases short and J 3 bases short, with 9 bases between. Germline V CDR1 and CDR2: MGHRA, YSYEKL.